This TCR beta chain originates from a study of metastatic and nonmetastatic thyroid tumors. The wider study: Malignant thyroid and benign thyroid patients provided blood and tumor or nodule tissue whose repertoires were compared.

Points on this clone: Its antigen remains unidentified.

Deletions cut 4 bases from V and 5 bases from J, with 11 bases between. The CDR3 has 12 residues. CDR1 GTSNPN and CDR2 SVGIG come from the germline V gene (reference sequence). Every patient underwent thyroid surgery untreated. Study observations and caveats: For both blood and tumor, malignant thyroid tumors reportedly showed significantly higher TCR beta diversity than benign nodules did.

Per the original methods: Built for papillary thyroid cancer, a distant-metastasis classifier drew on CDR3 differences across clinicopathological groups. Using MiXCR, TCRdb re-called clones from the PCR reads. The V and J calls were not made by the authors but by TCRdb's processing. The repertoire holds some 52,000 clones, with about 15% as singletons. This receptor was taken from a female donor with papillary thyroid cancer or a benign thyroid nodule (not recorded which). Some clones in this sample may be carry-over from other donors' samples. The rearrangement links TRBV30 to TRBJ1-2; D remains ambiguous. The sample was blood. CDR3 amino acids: CAWIGSRYGYTF. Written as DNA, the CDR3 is TGTGCCTGGATCGGGTCAAGGTATGGCTACACCTTC.